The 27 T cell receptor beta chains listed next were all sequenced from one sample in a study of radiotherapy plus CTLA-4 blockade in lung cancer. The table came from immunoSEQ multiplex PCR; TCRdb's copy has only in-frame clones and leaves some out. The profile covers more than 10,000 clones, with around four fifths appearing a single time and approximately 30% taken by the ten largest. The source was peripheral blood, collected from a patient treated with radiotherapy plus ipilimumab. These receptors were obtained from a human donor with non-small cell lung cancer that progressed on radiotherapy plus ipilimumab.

CDR3 DNA sequence: TGTGCCAGCAGCGTATCCGACAGGGTCGCCTACGAGCAGTACTTC. Protein: CASSVSDRVAYEQYF. The chain employs TRBV9 and TRBJ2-7, with 7 positions matching TRBD1. The CDR3 runs 15 residues. Per germline, CDR1 SGDLS and CDR2 YYNGEE. V dropped 1 base and J dropped 2; count of bases not matched to a gene: 6. Together with reference TRBV9 and TRBJ2-7, the CDR3 gives the full variable domain: DSGVTQTPKHLITATGQRVTLRCSPRSGDLSVYWYQQSLDQGLQFLIQYYNGEERAKGNILERFSAQQFPDLHSELNLSSLELGDSALYFCASSVSDRVAYEQYFGPGTRLTVT.

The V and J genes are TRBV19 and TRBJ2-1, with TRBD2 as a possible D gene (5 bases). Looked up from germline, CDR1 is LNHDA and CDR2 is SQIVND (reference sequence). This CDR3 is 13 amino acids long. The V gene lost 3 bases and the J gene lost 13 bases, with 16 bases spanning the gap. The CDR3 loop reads CASSILLYGVQFF. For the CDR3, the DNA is TGTGCCAGTAGTATCTTATTGTACGGGGTCCAGTTCTTC.

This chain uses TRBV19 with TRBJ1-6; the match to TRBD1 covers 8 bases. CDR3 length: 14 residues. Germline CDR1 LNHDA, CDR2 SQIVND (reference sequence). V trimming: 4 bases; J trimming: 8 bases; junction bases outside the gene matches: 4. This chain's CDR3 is CASSTAGGDSPLHF. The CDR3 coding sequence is TGTGCCAGTAGTACGGCAGGGGGCGATTCACCCCTCCACTTT.

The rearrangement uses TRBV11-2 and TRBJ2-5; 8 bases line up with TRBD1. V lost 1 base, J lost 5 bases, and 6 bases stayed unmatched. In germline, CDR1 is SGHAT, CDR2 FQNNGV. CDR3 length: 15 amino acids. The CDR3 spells CASSLGTGFGETQYF. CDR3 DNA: TGTGCCAGCAGCTTAGGGACAGGGTTTGGGGAGACCCAGTACTTC.

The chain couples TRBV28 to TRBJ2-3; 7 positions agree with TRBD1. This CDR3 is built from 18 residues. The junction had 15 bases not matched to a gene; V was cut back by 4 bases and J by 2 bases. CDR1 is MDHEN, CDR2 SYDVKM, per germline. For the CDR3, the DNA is TGTGCCAGCAGTTCCACCCTCCCAAGACAGGGTTACACAGATACGCAGTATTTT. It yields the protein CASSSTLPRQGYTDTQYF. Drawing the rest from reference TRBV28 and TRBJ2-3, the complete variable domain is DVKVTQSSRYLVKRTGEKVFLECVQDMDHENMFWYRQDPGLGLRLIYFSYDVKMKEKGDIPEGYSVSREKKERFSLILESASTNQTSMYLCASSSTLPRQGYTDTQYFGPGTRLTVL.

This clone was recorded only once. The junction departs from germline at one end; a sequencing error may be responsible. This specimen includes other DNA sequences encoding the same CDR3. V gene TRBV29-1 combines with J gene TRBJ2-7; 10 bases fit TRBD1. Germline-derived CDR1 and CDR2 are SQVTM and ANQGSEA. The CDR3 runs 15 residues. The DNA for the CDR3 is TGCAGCGTTGAAGACCCCGCCAACCGGGACAGGGGTCAAGACTTC. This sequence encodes CSVEDPANRDRGQDF.

The CDR3 reads CASRAGVISNQPQHF. The CDR3 DNA is TGTGCCAGCAGGGCAGGAGTCATTAGCAATCAGCCCCAGCATTTT. The gene calls are TRBV27 and TRBJ1-5; no reliable D call. The CDR3 has 15 amino acids. Germline CDR1 and CDR2: MNHEY and SMNVEV (reference sequence). Trimming removed 6 bases from V and 0 bases from J, with 12 bases in between.

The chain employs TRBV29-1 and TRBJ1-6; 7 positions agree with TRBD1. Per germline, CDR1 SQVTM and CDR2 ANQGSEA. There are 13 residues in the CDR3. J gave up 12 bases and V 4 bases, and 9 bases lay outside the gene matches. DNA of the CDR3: TGCAGCGTTGTGACGGCTCAGGGGGGACCCCTCCACTTT. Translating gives CSVVTAQGGPLHF.

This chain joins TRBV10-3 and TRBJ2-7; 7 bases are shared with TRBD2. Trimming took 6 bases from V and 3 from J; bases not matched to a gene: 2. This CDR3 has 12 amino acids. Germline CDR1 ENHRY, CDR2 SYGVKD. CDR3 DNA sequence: TGTGCCATCAGCCGGGAGGACTACGAGCAGTACTTC. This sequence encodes CAISREDYEQYF.

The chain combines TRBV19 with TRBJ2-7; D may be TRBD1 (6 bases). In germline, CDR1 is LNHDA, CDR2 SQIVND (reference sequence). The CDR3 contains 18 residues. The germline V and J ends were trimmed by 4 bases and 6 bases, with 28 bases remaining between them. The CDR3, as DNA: TGTGCCAGTAGTACTCTTATAGTTACGGCAGGGGCGTACGGCGAGCAGTACTTC. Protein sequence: CASSTLIVTAGAYGEQYF.

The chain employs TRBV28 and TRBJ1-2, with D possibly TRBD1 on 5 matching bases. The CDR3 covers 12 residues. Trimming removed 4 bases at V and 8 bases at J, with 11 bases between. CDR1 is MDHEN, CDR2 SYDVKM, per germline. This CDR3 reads CASSSPQGGYTF. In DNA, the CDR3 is TGTGCCAGCAGTTCCCCCCAGGGCGGCTACACCTTC.

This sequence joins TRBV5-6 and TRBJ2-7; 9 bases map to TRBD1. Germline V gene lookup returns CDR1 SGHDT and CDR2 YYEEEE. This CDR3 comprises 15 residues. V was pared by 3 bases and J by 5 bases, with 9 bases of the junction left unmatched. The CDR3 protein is CASSYGQGIIHEQYF. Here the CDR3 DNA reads TGTGCCAGCAGCTATGGACAGGGGATTATCCACGAGCAGTACTTC.

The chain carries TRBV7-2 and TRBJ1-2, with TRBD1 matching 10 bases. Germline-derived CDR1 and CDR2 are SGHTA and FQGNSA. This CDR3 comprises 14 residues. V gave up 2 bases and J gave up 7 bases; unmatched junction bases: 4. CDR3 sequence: CASSLWGQGSGYTF. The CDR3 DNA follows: TGTGCCAGCAGCTTATGGGGACAGGGGTCTGGCTACACCTTC.

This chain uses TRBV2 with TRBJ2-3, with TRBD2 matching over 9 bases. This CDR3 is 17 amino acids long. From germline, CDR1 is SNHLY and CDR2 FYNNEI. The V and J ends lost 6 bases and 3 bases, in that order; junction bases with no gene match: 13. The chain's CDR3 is CASSPGVAGVSTDTQYF. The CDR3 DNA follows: TGTGCCAGCAGCCCGGGGGTAGCGGGGGTTAGTACAGATACGCAGTATTTT.

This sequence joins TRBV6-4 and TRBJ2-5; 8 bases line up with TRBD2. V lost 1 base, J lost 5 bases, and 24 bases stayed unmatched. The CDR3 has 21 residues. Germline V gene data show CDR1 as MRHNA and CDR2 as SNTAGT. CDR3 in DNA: TGTGCCAGCAGTGACTACGCGGGAGAGAGGCGGACTAGCCAAGGGGAGGAGACCCAGTACTTC. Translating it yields CASSDYAGERRTSQGEETQYF.

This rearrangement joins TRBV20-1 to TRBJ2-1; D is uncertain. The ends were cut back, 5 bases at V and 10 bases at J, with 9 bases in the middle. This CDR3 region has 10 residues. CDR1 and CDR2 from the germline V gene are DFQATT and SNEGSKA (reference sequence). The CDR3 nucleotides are TGCAGTGCTCCTCTCTCAGAGCAGTTCTTC. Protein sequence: CSAPLSEQFF.

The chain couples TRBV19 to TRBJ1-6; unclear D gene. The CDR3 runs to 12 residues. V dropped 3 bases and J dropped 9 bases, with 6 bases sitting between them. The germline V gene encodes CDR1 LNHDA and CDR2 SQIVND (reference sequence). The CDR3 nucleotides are TGTGCCAGTAGTATTGGAGCTTCACCCCTCCACTTT. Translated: CASSIGASPLHF.

CDR3 bases: TGTGCCAGCAATTTGGACAGCAATTCACCCCTCCACTTT. It yields the protein CASNLDSNSPLHF. The V call is TRBV2, the J call TRBJ1-6, with D maybe TRBD1 (6 bases). Per germline, CDR1 SNHLY and CDR2 FYNNEI. The CDR3 is 13 residues long. Trimming left V 7 bases short and J 7 bases short, with 11 bases between.

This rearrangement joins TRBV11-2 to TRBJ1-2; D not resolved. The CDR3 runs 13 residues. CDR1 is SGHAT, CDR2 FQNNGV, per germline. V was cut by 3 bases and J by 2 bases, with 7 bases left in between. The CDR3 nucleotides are TGTGCCAGCAGCTTTGGGAGAAACTATGGCTACACCTTC. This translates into CASSFGRNYGYTF.

The CDR3 DNA follows: TGTGCCAGCAGTTACAGGGGGCAGAATGGCTACACCTTC. It specifies CASSYRGQNGYTF. The rearrangement joins TRBV2 to TRBJ1-2, with 9 bases matching TRBD1. This CDR3 region has 13 residues. The junction had 4 bases not matched to a gene; V was cut back by 5 bases and J by 6 bases. Per the germline V gene, CDR1 is SNHLY and CDR2 is FYNNEI.

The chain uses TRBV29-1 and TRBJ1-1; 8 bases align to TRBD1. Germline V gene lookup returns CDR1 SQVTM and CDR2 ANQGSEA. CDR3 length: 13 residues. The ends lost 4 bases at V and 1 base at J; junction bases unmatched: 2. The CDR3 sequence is CSVVGTGNTEAFF. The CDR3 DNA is TGCAGCGTTGTCGGGACAGGGAACACTGAAGCTTTCTTT.

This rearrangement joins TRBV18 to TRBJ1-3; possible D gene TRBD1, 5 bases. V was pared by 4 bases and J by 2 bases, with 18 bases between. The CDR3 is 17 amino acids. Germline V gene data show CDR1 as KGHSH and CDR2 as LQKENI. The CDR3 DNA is TGTGCCAGCTCACAAGAGACCCTTGGGGCGGCTGGAAACACCATATATTTT. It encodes CASSQETLGAAGNTIYF.

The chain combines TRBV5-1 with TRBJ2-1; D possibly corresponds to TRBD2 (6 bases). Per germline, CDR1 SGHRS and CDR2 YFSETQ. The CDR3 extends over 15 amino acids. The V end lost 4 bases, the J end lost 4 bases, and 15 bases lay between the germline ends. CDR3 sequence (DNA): TGCGCCAGCAGCACCACACCCGGGGGTTACAATGAGCAGTTCTTC. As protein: CASSTTPGGYNEQFF.

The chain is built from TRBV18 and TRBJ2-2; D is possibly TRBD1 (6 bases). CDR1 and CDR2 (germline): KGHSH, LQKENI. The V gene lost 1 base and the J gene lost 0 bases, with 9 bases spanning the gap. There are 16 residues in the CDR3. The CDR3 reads CASSPRTDANTGELFF. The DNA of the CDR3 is TGTGCCAGCTCACCACGGACAGACGCGAACACCGGGGAGCTGTTTTTT.

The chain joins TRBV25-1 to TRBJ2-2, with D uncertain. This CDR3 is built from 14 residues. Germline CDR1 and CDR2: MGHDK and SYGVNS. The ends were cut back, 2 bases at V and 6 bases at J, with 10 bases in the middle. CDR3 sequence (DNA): TGTGCCAGCAGTGAAACCAGGCTCCCCGGGGAGCTGTTTTTT. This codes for CASSETRLPGELFF.

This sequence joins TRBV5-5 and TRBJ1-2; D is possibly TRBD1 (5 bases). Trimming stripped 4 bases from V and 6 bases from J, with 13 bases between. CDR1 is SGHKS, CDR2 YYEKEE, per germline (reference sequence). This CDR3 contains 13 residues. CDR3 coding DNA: TGTGCCAGCAGCCCGGGACCGCATGATGGCTACACCTTC. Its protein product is CASSPGPHDGYTF.

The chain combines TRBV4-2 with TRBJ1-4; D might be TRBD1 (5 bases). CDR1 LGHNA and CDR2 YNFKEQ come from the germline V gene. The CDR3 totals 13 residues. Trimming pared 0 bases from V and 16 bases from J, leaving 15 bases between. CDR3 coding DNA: TGTGCCAGCAGCCAAGATTACGGGACTTTGCAGTTTTTT. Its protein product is CASSQDYGTLQFF.